These 23 T cell receptor beta chains were all obtained from the same sample, sequenced in a study of T cell repertoires in cytomegalovirus infection (dated by TCRdb to the late 2010s). Interpreted using the paper, the treatment or condition label stands for: in vitro stimulation with specific CMV peptide epitopes to enrich CMV-specific T cells. These receptors have no known antigen. Sequencing used an Illumina HiSeq 1500. Clones were called with MiXCR by TCRdb after fastp trimmed the public reads at Q25, and only in-frame beta chains were retained. Every entry covers one CDR3 protein and lists the most common genes and DNA from its rows. A total of hundreds of thousands of distinct CDR3 sequences appear in this sample, 42% of them only once. The ten biggest clones cover approximately 40% of the sample. Sequencing used cultured PBMCs, obtained from culture after CMV antigen stimulation. The receptor source for this set is a human donor in good health (CMV status not recorded). Some clones in this sample may be carry-over from other donors' samples.

The chain carries TRBV27 and TRBJ2-7; D possibly corresponds to TRBD2 (6 bases). V was clipped by 10 bases and J by 6 bases, with 19 bases between them. The CDR3 has 13 residues. Germline assignment: CDR1 MNHEY and CDR2 SMNVEV (reference sequence). The CDR3 DNA follows: TGTGCCACCTCGCCCGGGGGTGGGAGCGAGCAGTACTTC. Translating gives CATSPGGGSEQYF.

The chain recombines TRBV7-2 with TRBJ2-1, with 8 bases matching TRBD2. The V and J ends lost 1 base and 0 bases, in that order; junction bases with no gene match: 11. The CDR3 is 19 residues long. Germline V gene sequence: CDR1 SGHTA, CDR2 FQGNSA. The CDR3 loop is CASSLVLGSGISSYNEQFF. The CDR3 DNA is TGTGCCAGCAGCTTAGTGCTGGGTAGCGGGATCAGCTCCTACAATGAGCAGTTCTTC.

In this sample, this clonotype turned up a few times. The chain carries TRBV7-9 and TRBJ2-7; D might be TRBD1 or TRBD2, each matching 5 bases. The germline V gene encodes CDR1 SEHNR and CDR2 FQNEAQ (reference sequence). The germline V and J ends were trimmed by 4 bases and 1 base, with 14 bases remaining between them. The CDR3 consists of 15 residues. The CDR3 reads CASSSRGTGSYEQYF. The CDR3 DNA is TGTGCCAGCAGCTCCCGGGGCACCGGATCCTACGAGCAGTACTTC.

The CDR3 reads CASRILATQYF. CDR3 DNA: TGTGCCAGCAGAATACTAGCTACGCAGTATTTT. V and J are TRBV6-6 and TRBJ2-3; D possibly corresponds to TRBD2 (6 bases). CDR1 and CDR2 from the germline V gene are MNHNY and SVGAGI (reference sequence). Trimming took off 6 bases at V and 8 bases at J, with 9 bases between the two ends. This CDR3 is 11 amino acids long.

This clonotype was counted a few times. V is TRBV19 and J is TRBJ1-1, with TRBD1 matching over 7 bases. Trimming cost V 3 bases and J 4 bases; bases outside gene matches: 5. This CDR3 spans 14 amino acids. The germline V gene has CDR1 LNHDA and CDR2 SQIVND (reference sequence). CDR3 sequence reads: CASSIEGASTEAFF. CDR3 bases: TGTGCCAGTAGTATTGAGGGGGCGAGCACTGAAGCTTTCTTT.

The chain combines TRBV5-1 with TRBJ2-5; 12 positions match TRBD2. Germline V CDR1 and CDR2: SGHRS, YFSETQ. V lost 3 bases, J lost 5 bases, and 20 bases stayed unmatched. The CDR3 extends over 20 amino acids. This chain's CDR3 is CASSSYTSGGRPVPRETQYF. DNA of the CDR3: TGCGCCAGCAGCTCCTATACTAGCGGGGGGAGACCGGTCCCAAGGGAGACCCAGTACTTC. Full variable domain (outside the CDR3, taken from reference TRBV5-1 and TRBJ2-5): KAGVTQTPRYLIKTRGQQVTLSCSPISGHRSVSWYQQTPGQGLQFLFEYFSETQRNKGNFPGRFSGRQFSNSRSEMNVSTLELGDSALYLCASSSYTSGGRPVPRETQYFGPGTRLLVL.

There are a few counts of this clonotype. The chain carries TRBV7-9 and TRBJ1-6, with a weak D call TRBD1 (5 bases). Trimming stripped 1 base from V and 4 bases from J, with 8 bases between. The CDR3 sequence is 15 residues long. Germline V gives CDR1 SEHNR, CDR2 FQNEAQ (reference sequence). This chain's CDR3 is CASSLEGTYNSPLHF. As DNA, the CDR3 is TGTGCCAGCAGCTTAGAGGGGACTTATAATTCACCCCTCCACTTT.

This chain links TRBV7-9 with TRBJ2-7; D possibly corresponds to TRBD2 (5 bases). V dropped 2 bases and J dropped 7 bases, with 24 bases sitting between them. From germline, CDR1 is SEHNR and CDR2 FQNEAQ (reference sequence). The CDR3 is made up of 17 amino acids. The CDR3 sequence: CASSLSGPLHGMDEQYF. The CDR3 DNA reads as TGTGCCAGCAGCTTAAGCGGTCCCTTGCACGGAATGGATGAGCAGTACTTC.

The chain employs TRBV25-1 and TRBJ2-3; D gene ambiguous. The CDR3 length is 14 residues. Trimming stripped 6 bases from V and 3 bases from J, with 13 bases between. Looked up from germline, CDR1 is MGHDK and CDR2 is SYGVNS. CDR3 protein: CASRADPVTDTQYF. The CDR3, as DNA: TGTGCCAGCAGAGCCGATCCGGTTACAGATACGCAGTATTTT.

The chain recombines TRBV12-3 or TRBV12-4 with TRBJ1-2, with D unclear. V lost 7 bases and J lost 2, with 11 bases in between. This CDR3 contains 13 residues. In DNA, the CDR3 is TGTGCCAGCAACACCCCCGGGAACTATGGCTACACCTTC. It yields the protein CASNTPGNYGYTF.

The rearrangement links TRBV10-2 to TRBJ2-1; 14 bases map to TRBD2. Germline CDR1 and CDR2: WSHSY and SAAADI. The V and J ends lost 7 bases and 8 bases, in that order; junction bases with no gene match: 13. CDR3 size: 17 residues. The chain's CDR3 is CASTKTSGRARVDEQFF. As DNA, the CDR3 is TGCGCCAGCACTAAGACTAGCGGGAGGGCCAGGGTGGATGAGCAGTTCTTC.

V and J are TRBV6-5 and TRBJ2-3; TRBD2 might be the D (5 bases). V lost 3 bases to trimming and J lost 4 bases, with 8 bases between them. This CDR3 spans 13 amino acids. Germline V gives CDR1 MNHEY, CDR2 SVGAGI. CDR3 sequence: CASSYRESDTQYF. The CDR3 DNA reads as TGTGCCAGCAGTTATCGGGAATCAGATACGCAGTATTTT.

This chain uses TRBV11-2 with TRBJ2-3, with D perhaps TRBD1 or TRBD2 (5 bases each). The CDR3 consists of 14 residues. V was pared by 10 bases and J by 5 bases, with 19 bases between. Germline V lookup: CDR1 SGHAT, CDR2 FQNNGV. This CDR3 reads CATLHRGAGDTQYF. The CDR3 DNA follows: TGTGCCACTCTTCATCGGGGCGCGGGAGATACGCAGTATTTT.

The chain employs TRBV15 and TRBJ2-7; D not resolved. V was pared by 0 bases and J by 3 bases, with 9 bases between. This CDR3 comprises 14 residues. CDR1 is LNHNV, CDR2 YYDKDF, per germline (reference sequence). DNA of the CDR3: TGTGCCACCAGCAGAGACCAATACCTCTACGAGCAGTACTTC. Translated: CATSRDQYLYEQYF. Complete variable domain (other parts from reference TRBV15 and TRBJ2-7): DAMVIQNPRYQVTQFGKPVTLSCSQTLNHNVMYWYQQKSSQAPKLLFHYYDKDFNNEADTPDNFQSRRPNTSFCFLDIRSPGLGDTAMYLCATSRDQYLYEQYFGPGTRLTVT.

The chain couples TRBV15 to TRBJ2-7; 11 bases fit TRBD1. The length of the CDR3 is 15 residues. The germline V gene has CDR1 LNHNV and CDR2 YYDKDF (reference sequence). J gave up 0 bases and V 6 bases, and 4 bases lay outside the gene matches. In nucleotides, the CDR3 is TGTGCCACCAGAATGGACAGGGGGCCCTCCTACGAGCAGTACTTC. It yields the protein CATRMDRGPSYEQYF.

The chain recombines TRBV7-9 with TRBJ2-5; D might be TRBD1 (6 bases). The CDR3 length is 14 residues. The V end lost 5 bases, the J end lost 2 bases, and 12 bases lay between the germline ends. Germline assignment: CDR1 SEHNR and CDR2 FQNEAQ (reference sequence). CDR3 protein: CASSPRDTQETQYF. The CDR3 DNA sequence: TGTGCCAGCAGCCCCCGGGACACACAAGAGACCCAGTACTTC.

The chain uses TRBV6-1 and TRBJ2-1; D tentatively reads TRBD1 or TRBD2 (5 bases each). The CDR3 length is 15 residues. V dropped 6 bases and J dropped 0 bases, with 12 bases sitting between them. The germline V gene encodes CDR1 MNHNS and CDR2 SASEGT. CDR3 DNA sequence: TGTGCCAGCAGGAGGGACGGCCGCTCCTACAATGAGCAGTTCTTC. Its protein is CASRRDGRSYNEQFF.

The chain joins TRBV7-6 to TRBJ2-3; tentatively, D is TRBD1 (5 bases). Trimming took off 8 bases at V and 0 bases at J, with 12 bases between the two ends. From germline, CDR1 is SGHVS and CDR2 FNYEAQ. CDR3 length: 14 residues. In nucleotides, the CDR3 is TGTGCCAGCCCGACAGAGGCTAGCACAGATACGCAGTATTTT. It codes for CASPTEASTDTQYF.

This rearrangement joins TRBV7-2 to TRBJ1-1; D is possibly TRBD1 (5 bases). This CDR3 contains 14 residues. The ends were cut back, 2 bases at V and 3 bases at J, with 10 bases in the middle. Germline V lookup: CDR1 SGHTA, CDR2 FQGNSA. CDR3 DNA sequence: TGTGCCAGCAGCTTATATACAGGACACACTGAAGCTTTCTTT. This translates into CASSLYTGHTEAFF.

This chain uses TRBV7-9 with TRBJ2-7, with a possible D match to TRBD1 (6 bases). Germline V gene lookup returns CDR1 SEHNR and CDR2 FQNEAQ (reference sequence). Trimming cost V 1 base and J 5 bases, with 12 bases left between them. The CDR3 consists of 14 residues. DNA for the CDR3: TGTGCCAGCAGCTTAGGCACAGGGTCCCACGAGCAGTACTTC. Residues: CASSLGTGSHEQYF.

The chain carries TRBV6-1 and TRBJ2-3; tentatively, D is TRBD1 (6 bases). The ends were cut back, 5 bases at V and 6 bases at J, with 12 bases in the middle. CDR1 is MNHNS, CDR2 SASEGT, per germline. The CDR3 runs 13 residues. CDR3 amino acids: CASSTGNMDTQYF. As DNA, the CDR3 is TGTGCCAGCAGTACAGGGAACATGGATACGCAGTATTTT.

This chain uses TRBV19 with TRBJ1-5; a weak D match, TRBD1 (5 bases). Between the trimmed V and J ends, which lost 4 bases and 2 bases, there was a span of 15 bases. From germline, CDR1 is LNHDA and CDR2 SQIVND (reference sequence). CDR3 length: 16 amino acids. The chain's CDR3 is CASSTRRGVGNQPQHF. The CDR3 nucleotides read TGTGCCAGTAGTACCCGACGGGGCGTTGGCAATCAGCCCCAGCATTTT.

The V call is TRBV4-3, the J call TRBJ1-2; maybe TRBD1 (5 bases). The CDR3 is 17 amino acids. Trimming shortened V by 0 bases and J by 4 bases, and 18 bases separated the two germline ends. Germline loops: CDR1 LGHNA, CDR2 YSLEER. The DNA of the CDR3 is TGCGCCAGCAGCCAAGATGGATCAGGGAGGTCGGCCTATGGCTACACCTTC. Amino acid sequence: CASSQDGSGRSAYGYTF.